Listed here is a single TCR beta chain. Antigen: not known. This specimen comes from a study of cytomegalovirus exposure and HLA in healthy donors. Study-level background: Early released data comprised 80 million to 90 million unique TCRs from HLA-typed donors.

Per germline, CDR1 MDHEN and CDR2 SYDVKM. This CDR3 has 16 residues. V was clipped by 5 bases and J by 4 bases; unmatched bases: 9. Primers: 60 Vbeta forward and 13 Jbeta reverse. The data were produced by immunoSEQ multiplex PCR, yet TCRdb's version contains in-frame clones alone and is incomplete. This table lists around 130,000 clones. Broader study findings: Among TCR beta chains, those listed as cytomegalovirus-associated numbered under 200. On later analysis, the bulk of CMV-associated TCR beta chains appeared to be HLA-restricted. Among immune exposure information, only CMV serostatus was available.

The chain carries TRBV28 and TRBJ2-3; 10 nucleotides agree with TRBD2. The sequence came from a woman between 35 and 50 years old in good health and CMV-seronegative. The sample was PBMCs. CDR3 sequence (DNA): TGTGCCAGCAGTCCACTAGCGGGGAGAAGGGCAGATACGCAGTATTTT. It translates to CASSPLAGRRADTQYF.